This record looks at one T cell receptor (beta chain) sequence and its context. Its antigen is as yet unknown. Using immunoSEQ multiplex PCR, the repertoire was profiled, and TCRdb retains in-frame clones only, with some absent. This sample has around 180,000 clones, with 80% to 90% found just once. This specimen comes from a study of T cell responses to AZD1222 COVID-19 vaccine. The CDR3 runs 16 residues. The junction had 5 bases not matched to a gene; V was cut back by 4 bases and J by 1 base. Germline V gene sequence: CDR1 KGHSH, CDR2 LQKENI. Findings of the study overall: Females made up more of the donors, who were largely white British, and clonal diversity may have come out too low. Two AZD1222 doses significantly raised spike-specific TCR breadth and depth over controls. The study found vaccine-associated CD4 TCRs spanning spike, dominant at 160-218 and 743-854. Targeting of unmutated variant regions was reportedly seen in nearly half of spike-specific TCRs.

The sequence came from an adult in good health. The source material was peripheral blood, sampled on day 0 of MenACWY control vaccination. The chain combines TRBV18 with TRBJ2-1; 9 bases line up with TRBD2. In DNA form, the CDR3 reads TGTGCCAGCTCACTAAGACTAGCGGCATCCTACAATGAGCAGTTCTTC. Translation: CASSLRLAASYNEQFF.